Listed here are 17 T cell receptor beta chains from one sample, sequenced in a study of blood T cell repertoires in COVID-19. Profiling relied on immunoSEQ multiplex PCR, and the TCRdb table lists in-frame clones only, not all of them. This sample yields roughly 500,000 clones, of which over 75% are seen a single time; 3% to 3.5% belongs to the top ten. The specimen sequenced was peripheral blood. The receptor source for this set is a human donor in a cohort sampled during active COVID-19.

The chain carries TRBV10-3 and TRBJ2-4, with a weak D call TRBD2 (5 bases). This CDR3 contains 12 residues. Trimming removed 3 bases from V and 5 bases from J, with 5 bases in between. Germline V gene lookup returns CDR1 ENHRY and CDR2 SYGVKD. CDR3 bases: TGTGCCATCAGTGACGGGGAAAACATTCAGTACTTC. Translating gives CAISDGENIQYF.

This chain connects TRBV20-1 to TRBJ2-1, with D possibly being TRBD1 (6 bases). V dropped 3 bases and J dropped 9 bases, with 12 bases sitting between them. The germline gives CDR1 DFQATT, CDR2 SNEGSKA (reference sequence). The CDR3 is 12 residues long. CDR3 coding DNA: TGCAGTGCTAGTCACGGCAGGGGTGAGCAGTTCTTC. Translation: CSASHGRGEQFF.

Concerning this clone: The sample has other DNA sequences that encode this CDR3 too. The V gene is TRBV3-1 (or the pseudogene TRBV3-2), the J gene TRBJ2-7; perhaps TRBD1 as D (5 bases). Trimming took off 4 bases at V and 1 base at J, with 11 bases between the two ends. Germline V gives CDR1 LGHDT, CDR2 YNNKEL (reference sequence). The CDR3 has 14 amino acids. The CDR3 loop reads CASSPRTGSYEQYF. The CDR3 nucleotides are TGTGCCAGCAGCCCTCGAACAGGTTCCTACGAGCAGTACTTC.

The sample holds one count of this clone. The chain is built from TRBV27 and TRBJ2-1; D perhaps matches TRBD2 (6 bases). This CDR3 spans 15 amino acids. The V gene lost 3 bases and the J gene lost 8 bases, with 17 bases spanning the gap. Looked up from germline, CDR1 is MNHEY and CDR2 is SMNVEV (reference sequence). The CDR3 loop reads CASSFDGGTGDEQFF. The CDR3 nucleotides are TGTGCCAGCAGTTTCGACGGGGGTACTGGGGATGAGCAGTTCTTC.

The chain combines TRBV27 with TRBJ2-3; maybe TRBD1 (6 bases). The germline gives CDR1 MNHEY, CDR2 SMNVEV (reference sequence). V was shortened by 5 bases and J by 2 bases, with 11 bases between the two germline ends. CDR3 length equals 14 residues. CDR3 protein: CASSRAGATDTQYF. DNA of the CDR3: TGTGCCAGCAGTCGAGCAGGGGCCACAGATACGCAGTATTTT.

The chain uses TRBV9 and TRBJ2-1; D may be TRBD2 (5 bases). The V end lost 5 bases, the J end lost 0 bases, and 12 bases lay between the germline ends. Germline CDR1 and CDR2: SGDLS and YYNGEE. This CDR3 is 15 amino acids long. For the CDR3, the DNA is TGTGCCAGCAGTCGTTCGGAGGTCTCCTACAATGAGCAGTTCTTC. This sequence encodes CASSRSEVSYNEQFF.

J is TRBJ2-7 and V is TRBV7-2; 8 bases fit TRBD1. Germline values: CDR1 SGHTA, CDR2 FQGNSA. V was pared by 1 base and J by 5 bases, with 10 bases of the junction left unmatched. The CDR3 spans 16 residues. The CDR3 here is CASSLDSGQGIDEQYF. The CDR3 DNA reads TGTGCCAGCAGCTTAGACTCTGGACAGGGAATAGACGAGCAGTACTTC.

This clone came up once. V usage is TRBV7-9 and J usage is TRBJ2-1; 15 positions agree with TRBD2. The trim removed 4 bases at V and 6 bases at J, leaving 4 bases unmatched. The CDR3 is made up of 16 amino acids. Germline V gene sequence: CDR1 SEHNR, CDR2 FQNEAQ (reference sequence). CDR3 bases: TGTGCCAGCAGCTCGGGACTAGCGGGAGGTAGCAATGAGCAGTTCTTC. Translation gives CASSSGLAGGSNEQFF.

V and J are TRBV3-1 (or the pseudogene TRBV3-2) and TRBJ2-3; 7 nucleotides match TRBD1. The CDR3 is 17 amino acids. Germline-derived CDR1 and CDR2 are LGHDT and YNNKEL (reference sequence). The V and J ends lost 10 bases and 2 bases, in that order; junction bases with no gene match: 18. The CDR3 DNA sequence: TGTGCCACCACCACCTTTCCGGGACAGAGCCCCACAGATACGCAGTATTTT. It translates to CATTTFPGQSPTDTQYF.

This chain uses TRBV29-1 with TRBJ2-1, with 10 bases aligning to TRBD2. The CDR3 has 14 amino acids. Trimming took 5 bases from V and 8 from J; bases not matched to a gene: 9. Looked up from germline, CDR1 is SQVTM and CDR2 is ANQGSEA. CDR3 nucleotide sequence: TGCAGCGTTCCGACTAGCGGGCGGCCGGATGAGCAGTTCTTC. It translates to CSVPTSGRPDEQFF.

V gene TRBV27 combines with J gene TRBJ2-1, with D uncertain. V was shortened by 6 bases and J by 9 bases, with 15 bases between the two germline ends. The CDR3 sequence is 13 residues long. Germline V gives CDR1 MNHEY, CDR2 SMNVEV (reference sequence). Written as DNA, the CDR3 is TGTGCCAGCAGCCCCCGATACCGAGGTGAGCAGTTCTTC. This encodes CASSPRYRGEQFF.

The gene calls are TRBV28 and TRBJ2-3; 8 bases line up with TRBD1. Trimming cost V 5 bases and J 2 bases; bases outside gene matches: 6. This CDR3 comprises 15 residues. In germline, CDR1 is MDHEN, CDR2 SYDVKM. Here the CDR3 DNA reads TGTGCCAGCAGTCTGACAGGGGTCCCCACAGATACGCAGTATTTT. Translating it yields CASSLTGVPTDTQYF.

Notes on this clone: One end of the junction fails to match germline, which may point to a read error. The chain joins TRBV18 to TRBJ1-1, with a tentative D call TRBD1 (5 bases). This CDR3 region has 19 residues. Looked up from germline, CDR1 is KGHSH and CDR2 is LQKENI. CDR3 loop: CATSEQGVPQGSMNTEAFF. The CDR3 DNA follows: TGTGCCACCTCAGAACAAGGGGTGCCCCAGGGATCTATGAACACTGAAGCTTTCTTT.

This clone is a singleton in its sample. The chain recombines TRBV19 with TRBJ1-1, with a weak D call TRBD1 (6 bases). From germline, CDR1 is LNHDA and CDR2 SQIVND (reference sequence). V lost 7 bases, J lost 6 bases, and 15 bases lay in between. The CDR3 covers 13 residues. The CDR3 sequence: CASTGGLDSEAFF. The CDR3 DNA reads as TGTGCCAGTACCGGGGGGCTTGATTCTGAAGCTTTCTTT. Using reference TRBV19 and TRBJ1-1 for the parts outside the CDR3, the full variable domain is DGGITQSPKYLFRKEGQNVTLSCEQNLNHDAMYWYRQDPGQGLRLIYYSQIVNDFQKGDIAEGYSVSREKKESFPLTVTSAQKNPTAFYLCASTGGLDSEAFFGQGTRLTVV.

V is TRBV28 and J is TRBJ2-3; TRBD2 agrees at 14 bases. Germline assignment: CDR1 MDHEN and CDR2 SYDVKM. Losses at the gene ends were 5 bases for V and 10 bases for J; bases not matched to a gene: 11. The CDR3 is 16 residues long. DNA for the CDR3: TGTGCCAGCAGTCCCGCGGGACTAGCGGGAGATTTTGCGCAGTATTTT. Its translation is CASSPAGLAGDFAQYF.

The chain joins TRBV3-1 (or the pseudogene TRBV3-2) to TRBJ2-7; 7 bases line up with TRBD1. The CDR3 has 14 amino acids. The V segment lost 4 bases and the J segment 0 bases; nucleotides outside the gene matches: 3. Germline V gene data show CDR1 as LGHDT and CDR2 as YNNKEL (reference sequence). In nucleotides, the CDR3 is TGTGCCAGCAGCCTCCGGGACAGCTCCTACGAGCAGTACTTC. Encoded protein: CASSLRDSSYEQYF.

The chain joins TRBV5-1 to TRBJ2-3; TRBD1 agrees at 7 bases. J was trimmed by 5 bases and V by 0 bases; bases with no gene match: 3. This CDR3 region has 14 residues. In germline, CDR1 is SGHRS, CDR2 YFSETQ. The CDR3 DNA sequence: TGCGCCAGCAGCTTGGGACAGGGATTAGATACGCAGTATTTT. Amino acids: CASSLGQGLDTQYF.